This T cell receptor (beta chain) is from a study of shared clonotypes between healthy human individuals. Whole-study findings and limits: Estimated richness values were generally larger in naive subsets than in memory subsets.

The repertoire was sequenced with immunoSEQ multiplex PCR; TCRdb's copy has only in-frame clones and lacks some. The sample yields about 530,000 clones, around 96% seen once. V was shortened by 2 bases and J by 4 bases, with 11 bases between the two germline ends. Germline V gives CDR1 ENHRY, CDR2 SYGVKD. The CDR3 contains 14 residues. On this clone: As yet, its antigen is unknown.

The V gene is TRBV10-3, the J gene TRBJ1-2; D is perhaps TRBD1 (6 bases). This sequence was found in a woman in her 30s in good health. The sequenced sample consisted of naive CD4+ T cells sorted from blood. Subset described: CD45RA+ positively selected. CDR3 region: CAISETGNPYGYTF. CDR3 DNA: TGTGCCATCAGTGAGACAGGGAATCCCTATGGCTACACCTTC.